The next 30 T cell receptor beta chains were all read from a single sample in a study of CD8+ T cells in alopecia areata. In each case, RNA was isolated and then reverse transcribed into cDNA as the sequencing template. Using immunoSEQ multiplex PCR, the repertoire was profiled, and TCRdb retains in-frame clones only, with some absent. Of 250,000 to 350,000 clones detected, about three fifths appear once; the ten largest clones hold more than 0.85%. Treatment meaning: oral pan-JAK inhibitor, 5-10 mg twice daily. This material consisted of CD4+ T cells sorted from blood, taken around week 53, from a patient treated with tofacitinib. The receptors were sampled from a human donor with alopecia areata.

The chain's CDR3 is CASRVPGKNTGELFF. CDR3 DNA: TGTGCCAGCAGGGTTCCAGGGAAGAACACCGGGGAGCTGTTTTTT. The V call is TRBV2, the J call TRBJ2-2; D is possibly TRBD1 (5 bases). V lost 6 bases and J 1 base, leaving 12 bases between the germline ends. Germline V gives CDR1 SNHLY, CDR2 FYNNEI. CDR3 length: 15 amino acids. Supplemented by reference TRBV2 and TRBJ2-2, the full variable domain reads EPEVTQTPSHQVTQMGQEVILRCVPISNHLYFYWYRQILGQKVEFLVSFYNNEISEKSEIFDDQFSVERPDGSNFTLKIRSTKLEDSAMYFCASRVPGKNTGELFFGEGSRLTVL.

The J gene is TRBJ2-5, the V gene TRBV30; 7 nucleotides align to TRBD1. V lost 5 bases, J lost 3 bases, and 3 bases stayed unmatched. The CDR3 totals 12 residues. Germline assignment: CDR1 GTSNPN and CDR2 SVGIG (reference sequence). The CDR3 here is CAWWTGKETQYF. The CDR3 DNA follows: TGTGCCTGGTGGACAGGTAAAGAGACCCAGTACTTC.

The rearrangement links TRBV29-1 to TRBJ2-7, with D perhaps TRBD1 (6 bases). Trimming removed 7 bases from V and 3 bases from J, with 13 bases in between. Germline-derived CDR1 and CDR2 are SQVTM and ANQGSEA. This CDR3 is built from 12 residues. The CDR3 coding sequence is TGCAGCGCCAGCGACAGGAACTACGAGCAGTACTTC. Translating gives CSASDRNYEQYF.

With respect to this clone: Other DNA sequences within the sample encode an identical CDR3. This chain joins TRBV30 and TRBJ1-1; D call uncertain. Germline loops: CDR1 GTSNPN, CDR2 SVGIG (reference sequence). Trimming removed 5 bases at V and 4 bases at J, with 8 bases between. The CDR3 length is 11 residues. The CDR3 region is CAWSSGTEAFF. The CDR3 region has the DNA TGTGCCTGGTCCTCCGGCACTGAAGCTTTCTTT. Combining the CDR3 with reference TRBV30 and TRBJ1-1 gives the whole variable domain SQTIHQWPATLVQPVGSPLSLECTVEGTSNPNLYWYRQAAGRGLQLLFYSVGIGQISSEVPQNLSASRPQDRQFILSSKKLLLSDSGFYLCAWSSGTEAFFGQGTRLTVV.

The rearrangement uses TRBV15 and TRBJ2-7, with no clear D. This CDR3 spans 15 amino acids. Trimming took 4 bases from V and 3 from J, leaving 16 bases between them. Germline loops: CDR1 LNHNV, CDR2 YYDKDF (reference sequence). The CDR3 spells CATSIGPSTDYEQYF. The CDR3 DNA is TGTGCCACCAGCATCGGCCCCAGTACTGACTACGAGCAGTACTTC. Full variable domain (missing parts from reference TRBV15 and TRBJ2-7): DAMVIQNPRYQVTQFGKPVTLSCSQTLNHNVMYWYQQKSSQAPKLLFHYYDKDFNNEADTPDNFQSRRPNTSFCFLDIRSPGLGDTAMYLCATSIGPSTDYEQYFGPGTRLTVT.

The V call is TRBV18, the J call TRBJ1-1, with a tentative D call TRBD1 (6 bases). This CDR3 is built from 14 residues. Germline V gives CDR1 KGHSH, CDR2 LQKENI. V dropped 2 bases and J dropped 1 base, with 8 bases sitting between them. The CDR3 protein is CASSPGGANTEAFF. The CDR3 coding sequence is TGTGCCAGCTCACCAGGGGGCGCGAACACTGAAGCTTTCTTT.

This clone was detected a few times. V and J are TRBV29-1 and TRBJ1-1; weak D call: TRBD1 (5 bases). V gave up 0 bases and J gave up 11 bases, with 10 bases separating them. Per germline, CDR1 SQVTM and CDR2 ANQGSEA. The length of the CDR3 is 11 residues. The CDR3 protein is CSVEDGRGAFF. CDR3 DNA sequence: TGCAGCGTTGAAGATGGACGGGGGGCTTTCTTT.

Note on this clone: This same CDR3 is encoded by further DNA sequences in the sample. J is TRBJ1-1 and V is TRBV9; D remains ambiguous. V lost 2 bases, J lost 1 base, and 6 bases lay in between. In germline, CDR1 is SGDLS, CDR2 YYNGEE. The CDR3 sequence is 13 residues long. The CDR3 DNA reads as TGTGCCAGCAGCGTGGAGGGGAACACTGAAGCTTTCTTT. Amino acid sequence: CASSVEGNTEAFF.

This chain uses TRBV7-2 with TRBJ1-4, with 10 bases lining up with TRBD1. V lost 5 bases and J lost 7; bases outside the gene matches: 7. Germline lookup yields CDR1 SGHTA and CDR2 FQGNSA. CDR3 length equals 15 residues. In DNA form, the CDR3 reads TGTGCCAGCAGCGCGAGACAGGGGGCGGCTGAAAAACTGTTTTTT. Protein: CASSARQGAAEKLFF.

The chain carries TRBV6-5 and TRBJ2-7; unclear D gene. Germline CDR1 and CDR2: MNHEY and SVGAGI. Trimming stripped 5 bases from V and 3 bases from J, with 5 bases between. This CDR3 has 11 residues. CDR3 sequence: CASSEFYEQYF. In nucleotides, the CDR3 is TGTGCCAGCAGTGAGTTCTACGAGCAGTACTTC.

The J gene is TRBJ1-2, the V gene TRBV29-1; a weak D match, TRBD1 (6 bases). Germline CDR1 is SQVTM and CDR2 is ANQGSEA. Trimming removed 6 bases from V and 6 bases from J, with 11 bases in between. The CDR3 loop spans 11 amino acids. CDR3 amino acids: CSVLDSNGYTF. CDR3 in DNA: TGCAGCGTCTTGGACAGCAATGGCTACACCTTC.

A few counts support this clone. As DNA, the CDR3 is TGTGCCAGCAGCTTAGGGGACAGGCCGCATCAGCCCCAGCATTTT. This sequence encodes CASSLGDRPHQPQHF. The chain links TRBV7-9 to TRBJ1-5; 8 bases map to TRBD1. The CDR3 totals 15 residues. The V gene end was trimmed by 1 base and the J gene end by 5 bases; junction bases not matched to a gene: 4. Germline loops: CDR1 SEHNR, CDR2 FQNEAQ (reference sequence).

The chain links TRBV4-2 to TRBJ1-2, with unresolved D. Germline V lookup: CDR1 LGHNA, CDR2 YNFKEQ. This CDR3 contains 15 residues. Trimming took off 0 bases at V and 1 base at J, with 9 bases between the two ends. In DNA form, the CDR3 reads TGTGCCAGCAGCCAAGAAGGCGGGTTTAACTATGGCTACACCTTC. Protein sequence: CASSQEGGFNYGYTF.

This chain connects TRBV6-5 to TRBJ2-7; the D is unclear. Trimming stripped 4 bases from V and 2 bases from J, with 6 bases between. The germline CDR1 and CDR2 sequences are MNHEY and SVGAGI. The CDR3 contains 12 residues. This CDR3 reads CASSSSTYEQYF. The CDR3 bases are TGTGCCAGCAGTTCCTCGACCTACGAGCAGTACTTC.

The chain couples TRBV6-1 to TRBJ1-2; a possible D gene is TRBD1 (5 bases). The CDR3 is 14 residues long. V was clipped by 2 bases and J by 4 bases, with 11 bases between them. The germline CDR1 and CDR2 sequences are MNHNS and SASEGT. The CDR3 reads CASSEIRAVYGYTF. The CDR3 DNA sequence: TGTGCCAGCAGTGAAATCAGGGCGGTCTATGGCTACACCTTC.

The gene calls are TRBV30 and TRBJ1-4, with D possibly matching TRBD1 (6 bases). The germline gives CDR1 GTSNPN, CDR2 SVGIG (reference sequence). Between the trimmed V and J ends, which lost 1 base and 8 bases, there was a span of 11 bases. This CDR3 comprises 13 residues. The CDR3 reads CAWSDRVGEKLFF. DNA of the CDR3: TGTGCCTGGAGTGACAGGGTGGGCGAAAAACTGTTTTTT.

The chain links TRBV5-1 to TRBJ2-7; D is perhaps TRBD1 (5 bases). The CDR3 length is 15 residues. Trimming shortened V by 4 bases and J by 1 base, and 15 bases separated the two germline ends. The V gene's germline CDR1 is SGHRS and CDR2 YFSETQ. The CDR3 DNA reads TGCGCCAGCAGCAACGTATTACAGGCGTCCTACGAGCAGTACTTC. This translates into CASSNVLQASYEQYF.

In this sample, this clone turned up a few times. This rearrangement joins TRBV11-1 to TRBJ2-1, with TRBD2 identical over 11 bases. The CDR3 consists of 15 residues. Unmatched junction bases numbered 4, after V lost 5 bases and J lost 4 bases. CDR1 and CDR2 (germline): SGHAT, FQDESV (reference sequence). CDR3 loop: CASSGRTSGYNEQFF. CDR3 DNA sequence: TGTGCCAGCAGCGGAAGGACTAGCGGGTACAATGAGCAGTTCTTC. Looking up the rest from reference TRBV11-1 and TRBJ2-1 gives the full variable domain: EAEVAQSPRYKITEKSQAVAFWCDPISGHATLYWYRQILGQGPELLVQFQDESVVDDSQLPKDRFSAERLKGVDSTLKIQPAELGDSAMYLCASSGRTSGYNEQFFGPGTRLTVL.

The CDR3 sequence: CAWSPGDTQYF. Here the CDR3 DNA reads TGTGCCTGGAGCCCCGGAGATACGCAGTATTTT. The chain employs TRBV30 and TRBJ2-3, with D unclear. Germline V gene lookup returns CDR1 GTSNPN and CDR2 SVGIG (reference sequence). This CDR3 region has 11 residues. V was cut by 3 bases and J by 5 bases, with 6 bases left in between.

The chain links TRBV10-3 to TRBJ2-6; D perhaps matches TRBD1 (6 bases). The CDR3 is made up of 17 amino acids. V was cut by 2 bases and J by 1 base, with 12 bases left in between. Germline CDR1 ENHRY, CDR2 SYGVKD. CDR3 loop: CAISEARGGSGANVLTF. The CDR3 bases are TGTGCCATCAGTGAGGCCAGGGGCGGGTCTGGGGCCAACGTCCTGACTTTC.

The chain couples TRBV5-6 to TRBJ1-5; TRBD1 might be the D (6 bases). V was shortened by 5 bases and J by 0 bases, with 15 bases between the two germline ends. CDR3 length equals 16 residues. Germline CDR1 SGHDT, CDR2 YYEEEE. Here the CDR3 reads CASSQGQTYSNQPQHF. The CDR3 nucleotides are TGTGCCAGCAGTCAAGGACAGACTTATAGCAATCAGCCCCAGCATTTT.

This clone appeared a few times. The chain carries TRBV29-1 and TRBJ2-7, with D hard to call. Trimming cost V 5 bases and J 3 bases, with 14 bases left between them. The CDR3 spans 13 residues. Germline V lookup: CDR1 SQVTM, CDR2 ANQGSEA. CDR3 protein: CSVIQVANYEQYF. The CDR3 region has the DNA TGCAGCGTTATCCAGGTGGCGAACTACGAGCAGTACTTC.

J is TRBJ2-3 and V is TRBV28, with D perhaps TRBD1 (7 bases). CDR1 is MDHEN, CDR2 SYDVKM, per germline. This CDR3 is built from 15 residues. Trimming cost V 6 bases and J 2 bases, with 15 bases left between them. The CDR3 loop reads CASRFARGVTDTQYF. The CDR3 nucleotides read TGTGCCAGCAGGTTTGCCAGGGGGGTCACAGATACGCAGTATTTT.

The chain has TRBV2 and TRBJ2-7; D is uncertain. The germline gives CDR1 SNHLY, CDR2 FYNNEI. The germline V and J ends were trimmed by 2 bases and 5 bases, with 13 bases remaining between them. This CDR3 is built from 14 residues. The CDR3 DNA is TGTGCCAGCAGTGAACCCCCCACAAGGAACGAGCAGTACTTC. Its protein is CASSEPPTRNEQYF. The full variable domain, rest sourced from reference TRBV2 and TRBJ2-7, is EPEVTQTPSHQVTQMGQEVILRCVPISNHLYFYWYRQILGQKVEFLVSFYNNEISEKSEIFDDQFSVERPDGSNFTLKIRSTKLEDSAMYFCASSEPPTRNEQYFGPGTRLTVT.

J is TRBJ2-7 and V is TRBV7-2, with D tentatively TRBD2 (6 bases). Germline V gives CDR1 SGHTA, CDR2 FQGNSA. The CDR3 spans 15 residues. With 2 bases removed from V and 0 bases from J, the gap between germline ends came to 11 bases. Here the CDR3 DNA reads TGTGCCAGCAGCTTAATTGTGGGAGGCTCCTACGAGCAGTACTTC. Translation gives CASSLIVGGSYEQYF.

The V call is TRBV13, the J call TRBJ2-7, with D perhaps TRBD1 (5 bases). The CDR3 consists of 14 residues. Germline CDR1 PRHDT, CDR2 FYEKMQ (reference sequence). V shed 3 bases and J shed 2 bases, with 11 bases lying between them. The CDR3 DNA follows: TGTGCCAGCAGCTTCGGCGGACAAACCTACGAGCAGTACTTC. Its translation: CASSFGGQTYEQYF.

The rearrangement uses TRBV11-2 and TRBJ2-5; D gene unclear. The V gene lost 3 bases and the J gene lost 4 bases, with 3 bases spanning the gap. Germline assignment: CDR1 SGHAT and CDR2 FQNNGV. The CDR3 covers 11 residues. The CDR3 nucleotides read TGTGCCAGCAGCTTTGTAGAGACCCAGTACTTC. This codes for CASSFVETQYF.

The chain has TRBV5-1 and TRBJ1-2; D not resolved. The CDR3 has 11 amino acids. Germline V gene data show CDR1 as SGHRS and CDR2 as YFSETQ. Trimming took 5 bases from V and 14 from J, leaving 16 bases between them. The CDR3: CASRQDASWTF. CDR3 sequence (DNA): TGCGCCAGCAGACAAGACGCGAGCTGGACCTTC.

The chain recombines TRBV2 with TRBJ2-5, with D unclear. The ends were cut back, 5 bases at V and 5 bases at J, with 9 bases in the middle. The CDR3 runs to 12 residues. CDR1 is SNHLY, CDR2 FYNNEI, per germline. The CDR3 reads CASSYTLETQYF. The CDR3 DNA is TGTGCCAGCAGTTATACTTTGGAGACCCAGTACTTC.

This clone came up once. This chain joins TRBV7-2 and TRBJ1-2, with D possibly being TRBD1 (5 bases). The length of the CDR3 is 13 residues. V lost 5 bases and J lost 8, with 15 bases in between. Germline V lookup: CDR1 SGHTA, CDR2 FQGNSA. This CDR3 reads CASSRPGPLGYTF. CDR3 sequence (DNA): TGTGCCAGCAGCAGGCCGGGACCTCTCGGCTACACCTTC.